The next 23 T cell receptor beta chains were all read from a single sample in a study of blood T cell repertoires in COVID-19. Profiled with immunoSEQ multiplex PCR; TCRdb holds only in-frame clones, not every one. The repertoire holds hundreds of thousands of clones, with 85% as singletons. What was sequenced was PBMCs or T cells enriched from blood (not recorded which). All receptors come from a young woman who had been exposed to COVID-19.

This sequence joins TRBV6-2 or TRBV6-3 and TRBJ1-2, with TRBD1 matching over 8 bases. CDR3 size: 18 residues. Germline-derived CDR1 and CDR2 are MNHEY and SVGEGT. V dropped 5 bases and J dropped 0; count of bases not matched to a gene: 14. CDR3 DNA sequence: TGTGCCAGCAGTCACGTACCGGGACAGGCCTTTTCTAACTATGGCTACACCTTC. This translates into CASSHVPGQAFSNYGYTF.

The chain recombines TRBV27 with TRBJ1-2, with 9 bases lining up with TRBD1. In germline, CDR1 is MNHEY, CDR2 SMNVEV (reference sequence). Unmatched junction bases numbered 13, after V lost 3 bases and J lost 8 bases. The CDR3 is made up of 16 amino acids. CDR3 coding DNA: TGTGCCAGCAGTTTGAGATCGGGACAGGGCCCTCAAGGCTACACCTTC. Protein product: CASSLRSGQGPQGYTF.

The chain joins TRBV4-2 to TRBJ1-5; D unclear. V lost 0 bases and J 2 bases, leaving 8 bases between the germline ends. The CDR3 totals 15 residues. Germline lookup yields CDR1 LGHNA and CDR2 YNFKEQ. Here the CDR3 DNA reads TGTGCCAGCAGCCAAGATGAGGGTGGCAATCAGCCCCAGCATTTT. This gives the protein CASSQDEGGNQPQHF.

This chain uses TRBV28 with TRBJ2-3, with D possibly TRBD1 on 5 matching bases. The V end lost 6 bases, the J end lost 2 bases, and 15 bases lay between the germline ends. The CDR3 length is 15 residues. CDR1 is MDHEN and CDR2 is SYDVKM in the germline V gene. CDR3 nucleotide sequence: TGTGCCAGCAGCCTTTTTCAGGGCTCCACAGATACGCAGTATTTT. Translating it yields CASSLFQGSTDTQYF.

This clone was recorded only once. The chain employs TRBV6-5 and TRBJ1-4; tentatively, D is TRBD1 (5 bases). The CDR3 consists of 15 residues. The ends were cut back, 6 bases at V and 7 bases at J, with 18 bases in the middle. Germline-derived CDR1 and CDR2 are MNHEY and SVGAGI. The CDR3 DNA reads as TGTGCCAGCAGGCAGAGCGGGGGAAATGGTGAAAAACTGTTTTTT. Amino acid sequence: CASRQSGGNGEKLFF.

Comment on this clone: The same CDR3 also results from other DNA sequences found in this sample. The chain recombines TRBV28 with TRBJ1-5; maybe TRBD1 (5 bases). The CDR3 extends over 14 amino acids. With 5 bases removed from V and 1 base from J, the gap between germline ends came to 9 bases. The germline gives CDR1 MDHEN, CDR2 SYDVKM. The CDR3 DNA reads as TGTGCCAGCAGTCTGGGGGGGAGCAATCAGCCCCAGCATTTT. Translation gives CASSLGGSNQPQHF.

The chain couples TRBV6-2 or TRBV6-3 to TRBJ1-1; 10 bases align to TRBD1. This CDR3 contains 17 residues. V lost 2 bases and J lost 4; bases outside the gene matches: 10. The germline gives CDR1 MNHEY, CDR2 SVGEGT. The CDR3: CASSYTWGQGRITEAFF. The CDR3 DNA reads TGTGCCAGCAGTTACACTTGGGGACAGGGGCGAATCACTGAAGCTTTCTTT.

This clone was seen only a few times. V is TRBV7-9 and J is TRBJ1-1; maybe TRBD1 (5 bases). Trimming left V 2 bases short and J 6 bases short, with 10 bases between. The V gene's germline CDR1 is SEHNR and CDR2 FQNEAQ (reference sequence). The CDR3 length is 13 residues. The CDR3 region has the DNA TGTGCCAGCAGCTTAAGGGGTGTGGCTGAAGCTTTCTTT. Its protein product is CASSLRGVAEAFF.

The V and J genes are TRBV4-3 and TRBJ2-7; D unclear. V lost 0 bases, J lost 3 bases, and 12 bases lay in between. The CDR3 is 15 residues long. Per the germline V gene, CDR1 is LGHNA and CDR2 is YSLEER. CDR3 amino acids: CASSQDDGRFYEQYF. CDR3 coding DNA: TGCGCCAGCAGCCAAGACGATGGCAGATTCTACGAGCAGTACTTC.

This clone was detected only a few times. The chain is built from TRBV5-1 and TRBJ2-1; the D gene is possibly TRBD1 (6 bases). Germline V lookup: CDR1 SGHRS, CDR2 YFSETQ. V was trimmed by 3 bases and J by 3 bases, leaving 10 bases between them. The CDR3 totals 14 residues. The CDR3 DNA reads TGCGCCAGCAGCTCGGGACAATACTACAATGAGCAGTTCTTC. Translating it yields CASSSGQYYNEQFF.

CDR3 in amino acids: CASRSNAGGGNTIYF. CDR3 DNA sequence: TGCGCCAGCAGGAGTAACGCTGGCGGAGGAAACACCATATATTTT. V usage is TRBV5-1 and J usage is TRBJ1-3; D call uncertain. The germline V and J ends were trimmed by 5 bases and 4 bases, with 16 bases remaining between them. This CDR3 contains 15 residues. Germline V gives CDR1 SGHRS, CDR2 YFSETQ. Together with reference TRBV5-1 and TRBJ1-3, the CDR3 gives the full variable domain: KAGVTQTPRYLIKTRGQQVTLSCSPISGHRSVSWYQQTPGQGLQFLFEYFSETQRNKGNFPGRFSGRQFSNSRSEMNVSTLELGDSALYLCASRSNAGGGNTIYFGEGSWLTVV.

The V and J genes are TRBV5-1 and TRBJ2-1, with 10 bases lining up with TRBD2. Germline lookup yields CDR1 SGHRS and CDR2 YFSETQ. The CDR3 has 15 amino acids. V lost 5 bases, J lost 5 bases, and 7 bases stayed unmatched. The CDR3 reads CASRPILAGDNEQFF. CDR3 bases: TGCGCCAGCAGGCCAATCCTAGCGGGAGACAATGAGCAGTTCTTC.

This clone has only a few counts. The CDR3 sequence is CASQTSGVNTGELFF. CDR3 coding DNA: TGTGCCAGCCAGACTAGCGGGGTGAACACCGGGGAGCTGTTTTTT. The chain joins TRBV2 to TRBJ2-2; 11 bases agree with TRBD2. The CDR3 covers 15 residues. CDR1 and CDR2 (germline): SNHLY, FYNNEI. Germline trimming cut 8 bases from V and 1 base from J; bases unmatched to any gene: 3.

CDR3 sequence reads: CASSLRTGRDASGNTIYF. DNA for the CDR3: TGTGCCAGCAGTTTAAGGACAGGTCGTGATGCTTCTGGAAACACCATATATTTT. The chain recombines TRBV27 with TRBJ1-3, with 7 bases aligning to TRBD1. Germline trimming cut 2 bases from V and 1 base from J; bases unmatched to any gene: 11. Germline V gives CDR1 MNHEY, CDR2 SMNVEV (reference sequence). The CDR3 has 18 amino acids.

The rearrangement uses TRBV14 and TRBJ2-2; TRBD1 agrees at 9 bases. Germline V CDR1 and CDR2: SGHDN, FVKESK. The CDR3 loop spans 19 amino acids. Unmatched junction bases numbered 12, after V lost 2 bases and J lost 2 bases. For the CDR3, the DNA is TGTGCCAGCAGCCAAACCGAGTACAGGGGGCGTCGAAACACCGGGGAGCTGTTTTTT. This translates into CASSQTEYRGRRNTGELFF. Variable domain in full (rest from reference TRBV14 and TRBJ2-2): EAGVTQFPSHSVIEKGQTVTLRCDPISGHDNLYWYRRVMGKEIKFLLHFVKESKQDESGMPNNRFLAERTGGTYSTLKVQPAELEDSGVYFCASSQTEYRGRRNTGELFFGEGSRLTVL.

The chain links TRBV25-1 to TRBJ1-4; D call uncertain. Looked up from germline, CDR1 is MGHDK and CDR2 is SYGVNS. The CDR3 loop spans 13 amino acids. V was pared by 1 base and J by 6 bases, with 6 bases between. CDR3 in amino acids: CASSEWQDEKLFF. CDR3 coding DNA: TGTGCCAGCAGTGAATGGCAGGATGAAAAACTGTTTTTT.

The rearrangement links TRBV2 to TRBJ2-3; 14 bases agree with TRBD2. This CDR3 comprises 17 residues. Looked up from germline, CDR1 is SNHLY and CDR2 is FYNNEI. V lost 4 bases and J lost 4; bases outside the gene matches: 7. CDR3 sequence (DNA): TGTGCCAGCAGTGTTGAGACTAGCGGGAGGGGTGCAGATACGCAGTATTTT. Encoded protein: CASSVETSGRGADTQYF.

The CDR3 region has the DNA TGTGCCTGGAGTATAGGAGGGGATCAGCCCCAGCATTTT. This gives the protein CAWSIGGDQPQHF. V gene TRBV30 combines with J gene TRBJ1-5; tentatively, D is TRBD1 (5 bases). Germline V CDR1 and CDR2: GTSNPN, SVGIG (reference sequence). There are 13 residues in the CDR3. Deletions cut 2 bases from V and 5 bases from J, with 10 bases between.

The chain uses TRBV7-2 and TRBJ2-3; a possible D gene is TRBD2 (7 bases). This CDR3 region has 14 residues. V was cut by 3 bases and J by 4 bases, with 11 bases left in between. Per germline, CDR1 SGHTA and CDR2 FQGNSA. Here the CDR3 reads CASSLGGPSDTQYF. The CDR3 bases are TGTGCCAGCAGCTTGGGGGGGCCCTCAGATACGCAGTATTTT.

The CDR3 region is CASSQDRGGGQETQYF. The CDR3 bases are TGCGCCAGCAGCCAAGATAGAGGGGGCGGCCAAGAGACCCAGTACTTC. The chain carries TRBV4-1 and TRBJ2-5; 7 bases line up with TRBD1. This CDR3 comprises 16 residues. Germline V gives CDR1 MGHRA, CDR2 YSYEKL. The V and J ends lost 0 bases and 1 base, in that order; junction bases with no gene match: 5.

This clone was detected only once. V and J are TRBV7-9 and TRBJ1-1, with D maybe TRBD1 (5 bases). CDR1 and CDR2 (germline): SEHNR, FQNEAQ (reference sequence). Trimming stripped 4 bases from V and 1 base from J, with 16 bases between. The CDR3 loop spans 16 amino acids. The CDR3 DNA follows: TGTGCCAGCAGCTCAGCCATAAAGACAGAGAACACTGAAGCTTTCTTT. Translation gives CASSSAIKTENTEAFF.

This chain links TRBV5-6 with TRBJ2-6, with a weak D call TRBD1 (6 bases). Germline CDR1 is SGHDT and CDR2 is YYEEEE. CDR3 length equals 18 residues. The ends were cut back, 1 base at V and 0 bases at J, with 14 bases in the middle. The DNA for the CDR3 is TGTGCCAGCAGCTTGTTGGGCAGGGGAGACTCTGGGGCCAACGTCCTGACTTTC. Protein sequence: CASSLLGRGDSGANVLTF.

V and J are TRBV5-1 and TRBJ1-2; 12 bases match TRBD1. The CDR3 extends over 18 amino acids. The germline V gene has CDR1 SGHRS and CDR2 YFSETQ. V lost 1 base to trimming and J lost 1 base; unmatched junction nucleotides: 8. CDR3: CASSLIVGQGAINYGYTF. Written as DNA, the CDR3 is TGCGCCAGCAGCTTGATCGTGGGACAGGGGGCGATTAACTATGGCTACACCTTC.